This T cell receptor (beta chain) was recovered during a study of cytomegalovirus exposure and HLA in healthy donors (dated by TCRdb to about 2017). Regarding the complete study: An earlier analysis of approximately 550 of the donors reported 250 to 300 Gb of sequence data and some 120 million unique TCR beta sequences from about 200 million T cells. A later genetic analysis used genome-wide SNP genotypes for about three fifths of the 666 donors, treating that subset as a discovery cohort. The study used immunosequencing to profile the T cell repertoires of around 600 subjects and linked those repertoires to cytomegalovirus serostatus. A separate validation cohort of about 110 different subjects was used in addition to the roughly 670-subject first cohort. HLA typing included class I and class II loci at four-digit resolution. The later analysis used no new phenotypic data to find candidate immune exposures, relying instead on TCR beta sequences and their occurrence across donors. A later analysis re-examined previously published TCR beta repertoires from several hundred donors and added high-resolution HLA genotyping to investigate patterns of TCR occurrence. To decide whether each TCR beta V gene segment behaved as functional or pseudogenic, an earlier analysis of approximately 620 of the donors relied on high-throughput TCR beta sequencing. Among the roughly 400 genotyped donors, around 79% belonged to the genetic ancestry cluster associated with self-reported Caucasian donors. The study aimed to test whether signatures of past pathogen exposure could be identified by cataloging public T cell receptors. The study combined high-throughput TCR immunosequencing, statistical association of individual TCRs with disease status, and machine learning to predict cytomegalovirus infection status. Every repertoire in the discovery cohort had been generated on one and the same sequencing platform. Four or five DR-DQ haplotypes were handled as single units for association and clustering, since linkage in the cohort was strong. Among about 390 genotyped donors of the cohort, an average of 235,054 unique TCR beta nucleotide sequences were sequenced per donor, around 20% of them non-productive. Roughly 320 gigabases of sequencing data and 75 million to 85 million unique TCR sequences made up an early release that covered approximately 650 HLA-typed donors. Alongside the repertoire data, information on donor age, sex, ethnicity and CMV serostatus was compiled. Typing coverage varied by locus: about 620-630 donors for A, B, C, DRB1 and DQB1; approximately 500 for DQA1; around 570 for DPA1; roughly 450 for DPB1. Study-wide conclusions, independent of this receptor: Specific HLA alleles were associated with roughly 17,000 TCR beta sequences at a false discovery rate of 0.05 in a later analysis. Most CMV-associated TCR beta chains appeared to be HLA-restricted in a later analysis, and the HLA associations seemed to be driven largely by CMV exposure. A cluster of highly shared sequence variants was judged likely to represent a technical artifact of the sequencing pipeline. A total of about 180 TCR beta chains were listed by the study as associated with cytomegalovirus. In both the original and validation cohorts, the classifier was reported to diagnose cytomegalovirus status with high specificity and sensitivity. Several of the top co-occurrence clusters appeared to be linked to parvovirus B19, influenza, CMV and Epstein-Barr virus, according to a later analysis. Three of the identified cytomegalovirus-associated TCR beta chains were confirmed in vitro to be specific for cytomegalovirus antigens. In a later genetic analysis, fewer N-insertions in productive TCRs were reported among donors in an Asian-associated ancestry cluster than the roughly 670-donor mean. A further reported finding was that TCR beta sequences accurately predicted the HLA-A and HLA-B alleles for most subjects in the first cohort. Strong co-occurrence of HLA alleles, especially DR and DQ, made assigning TCR associations to individual alleles difficult. This cohort had only TCR beta chains sequenced, and the lack of alpha or paired-chain data limited which features could be detected. CMV serostatus was the only immune exposure information available for the cohort. Because counts were too low, some 16 rarely observed V segments, including chromosome 9 orphons, were excluded from the earlier analysis of 587 of the donors. In a later analysis, HLA-associated TCR beta chains showed more clonal expansion and lower generation probabilities than non-associated chains that were equally common. Because HLA typing was unavailable for some donors at each locus, only the typed subset was used in association tests. Linkage disequilibrium might explain the correlated functional status among segregating V segments, but an unknown experimental factor could not be ruled out. According to a later analysis, TCR association rates differed among HLA loci, with DRB1 alleles showing the most associated TCRs and HLA-C alleles showing the fewest. The authors suggested that the approach could potentially be generalized to other disease states and immunological phenotypes. In an earlier analysis of around 500 of the donors, most TCR beta V segments appeared in productive rearrangements about 87% or about 30% of the time, broadly matching IMGT annotations. While some public TCRs were present in many individuals, most TCR sequences turned up only very rarely across donors. An association between a missense DCLRE1C variant and V-gene and J-gene trimming of TCR beta chains was found in a later genetic analysis and replicated in an independent cohort. Some IMGT-functional V segments, including TRBV6-2 and TRBV6-3, could not be distinguished by the 87-base-pair reads and were therefore excluded. Roughly uniform sequencing depth across donors was assumed in presence/absence analyses, although this assumption may not hold.

In regard to this clone: No antigen is known for it. The record has no base qualities; no much larger clone is one base away.

The library was built by means of the immunoSEQ multiplex PCR assay. For the multiplex PCR, a mixture combining 60 forward primers for TCR Vbeta segments and 13 reverse primers for TCR Jbeta segments was used. The CDR3 region of rearranged TCR beta genes was amplified from genomic DNA with a multiplex PCR assay. On the Illumina HiSeq System, the amplified TCR beta libraries were sequenced as 87-base-pair reads. Regarding the original processing steps: A later analysis counted some 80 million unique TCR beta chains across the approximately 700 repertoires, and approximately 11 million of these chains were shared by at least two donors. Raw reads were error-corrected and collapsed into unique sequences with a nearest-neighbor algorithm that merged closely related sequences to remove PCR and sequencing errors. CDR3 sequences were aligned to IMGT reference sequences to assign V, D and J gene segments. For a sequence to be retained, a match of at least six nucleotides was required to both a V gene segment and a J gene segment. Rearrangements were classified as productive when the CDR3 lacked stop codons and remained in frame with V and J, and all other rearrangements were classified as non-productive. Following IMGT convention, CDR3 was defined as the stretch from the second conserved V-encoded cysteine to the conserved J-encoded phenylalanine. Sequences without an unambiguous match to a single V gene segment were excluded from the earlier analysis of approximately 600 of the donors. An earlier analysis of around 600 of the donors classified V segments as functional when productive rearrangements were above 56.7% and as segregating when the standard deviation between donors was above 5%. A statistical classification framework was built for diagnosing cytomegalovirus status from the catalog of TCR beta chain sequences. A later analysis assigned V and J genes by comparing TCR nucleotide sequences with IMGT/GENE-DB human TR gene sequences. In a later analysis, CDR3 sequences and most-parsimonious VDJ recombination scenarios were assigned using the TCRdist pipeline. A later analysis defined each TCR beta chain by its CDR3 amino acid sequence plus V-gene family, and excluded reads lacking a unique V-gene family. As a way to deal with suspected cross-contamination and a sequencing artifact, a later analysis dropped 450 to 700 nucleotide sequences that were highly shared and had low generation probability. In a later analysis, a clonal expansion index for each public chain was calculated from normalized within-repertoire ranks of inferred template counts. In a later analysis, generation probabilities were computed using a VDJ recombination model fitted to out-of-frame rearrangements, and the results were checked against IGoR. Hypergeometric tests were used in a later analysis to score TCR-TCR, TCR-HLA and TCR-CMV co-occurrence, with a repertoire-size bias correction applied to the TCR pairs. In a later analysis, false discovery rates were estimated by permuting HLA or CMV assignments 20 times. In a later analysis, co-occurring TCRs were grouped using DBSCAN, and TCRdist sequence similarity was added for clustering within HLA-allele-positive subsets. Repertoires with fewer than 30,000 or more than 120,000 public chains were left out of co-occurrence clustering, as were five repertoires with anomalous nucleotide sharing. The table comes from immuneACCESS by way of TCRdb, which keeps in-frame sequences with V and J called. Part of the clones is missing from these tables; in studies checked, under half for an unresolved V gene and the rest for unknown reasons. V and J calls and clone size come straight from that table; D and trimming were deduced from the DNA. The sample records about 170,000 clones, roughly 76% of which are singletons. The ten top clones hold 2.3% of the sample.

The cohort consisted of 600 to 750 healthy bone marrow donors. Cohort members were all nominally healthy when sampled, although unrecorded immune exposures were likely present. The donor was CMV seronegative and was included in the group of 352 seronegative cohort members. A peripheral blood sample was provided by each donor, and peripheral blood mononuclear cells were used for TCR beta sequencing. The Qiagen DNeasy Blood Extraction Kit was used to extract genomic DNA from the blood cell samples. V is trimmed back by 0 bases and J by 7 bases, and the junction contains 14 bases that no gene match accounts for. The germline V gene encodes CDR1 MGHRA and CDR2 YSYEKL. There are 17 amino acids in the CDR3, from cysteine to phenylalanine inclusive. Of the read, only the CDR3 DNA is kept; its 51 bases are in frame from base 1.

The sequence derives from a male donor in good health and CMV-seronegative. Material for sequencing was PBMCs. The rearrangement joined TRBV4-1 to TRBJ2-7; 8 bases in the middle match TRBD2. In nucleotide form, the sequence is TGCGCCAGCAGCCAAGATCCCTCGCGGGGGGCCGTAGGGGAGCAGTACTTC. It translates to CASSQDPSRGAVGEQYF.